The entry that follows covers one T cell receptor beta chain sequence. Its specificity is not known. The data derive from a study of T cell responses to AZD1222 COVID-19 vaccine. Points from the study as a whole: Just a handful of AZD1222 recipients were seropositive at baseline.

The table came from immunoSEQ multiplex PCR; TCRdb's copy has only in-frame clones and leaves some out. Of tens of thousands of clones listed, more than 80% were seen once; the top ten hold 2%. The CDR3 consists of 14 residues. The V gene lost 3 bases and the J gene lost 4 bases, with 12 bases spanning the gap. Germline values: CDR1 DFQATT, CDR2 SNEGSKA (reference sequence). The V gene is TRBV20-1, the J gene TRBJ2-2; D perhaps matches TRBD2 (5 bases). Material: peripheral blood, obtained on day 0 of AZD1222 vaccination. This receptor was identified in an adult in good health. The CDR3 DNA follows: TGCAGTGCTAGTACGGGAAGGGTCACCGGGGAGCTGTTTTTT. Its protein is CSASTGRVTGELFF.